This T cell receptor beta chain was profiled in a study of blood T cell repertoires in COVID-19. Study background: In each case, the material was cDNA or gDNA derived from T cells, B-cell-depleted T cells, or PBMCs.

This table comes from immunoSEQ multiplex PCR, and its TCRdb copy is limited to in-frame clones, with some not included. The repertoire includes 60,000 to 65,000 clones, about two thirds of them detected once, and about 5% sits in the top ten. Seattle patients were enrolled while actively infected and followed longitudinally. CDR3 length: 14 amino acids. Germline assignment: CDR1 LGHDT and CDR2 YNNKEL (reference sequence). Trimming cost V 6 bases and J 3 bases, with 12 bases left between them. The TCR comes from a woman between 65 and 79 years old with COVID-19, enrolled during active disease. Material: peripheral blood. The V call is TRBV3-1 (or the pseudogene TRBV3-2), the J call TRBJ1-5, with D possibly being TRBD1 (5 bases). For the CDR3, the DNA is TGTGCCAGCAGTCTTTCACAGGACAATCAGCCCCAGCATTTT. As protein: CASSLSQDNQPQHF.